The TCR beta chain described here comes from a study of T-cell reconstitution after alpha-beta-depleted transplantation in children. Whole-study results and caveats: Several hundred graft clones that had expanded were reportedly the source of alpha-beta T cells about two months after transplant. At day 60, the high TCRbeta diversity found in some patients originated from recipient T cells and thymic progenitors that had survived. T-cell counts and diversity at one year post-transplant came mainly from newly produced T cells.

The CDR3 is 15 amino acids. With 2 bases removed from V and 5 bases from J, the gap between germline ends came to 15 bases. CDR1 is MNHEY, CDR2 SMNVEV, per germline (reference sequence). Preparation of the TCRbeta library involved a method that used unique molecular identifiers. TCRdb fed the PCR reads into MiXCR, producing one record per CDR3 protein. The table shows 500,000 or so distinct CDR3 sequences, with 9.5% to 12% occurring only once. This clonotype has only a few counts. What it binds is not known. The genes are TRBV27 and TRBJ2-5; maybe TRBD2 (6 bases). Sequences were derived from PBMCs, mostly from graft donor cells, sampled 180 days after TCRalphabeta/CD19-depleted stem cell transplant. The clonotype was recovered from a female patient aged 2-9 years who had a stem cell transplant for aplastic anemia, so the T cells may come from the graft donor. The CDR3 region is CASSLLSPSAETQYF. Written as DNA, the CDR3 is TGTGCCAGCAGTTTACTTAGCCCTAGCGCGGAGACCCAGTACTTC.